What follows are 21 T cell receptor beta chains derived from one specimen sequenced in a study of blood T cell repertoires in COVID-19. Method: immunoSEQ multiplex PCR; TCRdb's copy keeps in-frame clones and lacks some. The data show more than 200,000 clones, around nine tenths seen once. The sample taken for sequencing was PBMCs or T cells enriched from blood (not recorded which). The receptors originated from a woman aged 18-29 years who had recovered from COVID-19.

This chain connects TRBV3-1 (or the pseudogene TRBV3-2) to TRBJ2-7, with TRBD2 identical over 11 bases. The CDR3 is 16 amino acids. The germline V gene has CDR1 LGHDT and CDR2 YNNKEL (reference sequence). Trimming at V came to 4 bases and at J to 5 bases, leaving 10 bases not matched to a gene. Here the CDR3 reads CASSLLALAGEHEQYF. CDR3 sequence (DNA): TGTGCCAGCAGCCTGCTCGCACTAGCGGGGGAACACGAGCAGTACTTC.

The chain has TRBV28 and TRBJ1-1; D ambiguous. Looked up from germline, CDR1 is MDHEN and CDR2 is SYDVKM. Trimming took 5 bases from V and 1 from J, leaving 8 bases between them. CDR3 size: 13 residues. The CDR3: CASSVNRNTEAFF. CDR3 bases: TGTGCCAGCAGTGTGAACAGGAACACTGAAGCTTTCTTT.

The gene calls are TRBV2 and TRBJ1-6; TRBD1 aligns across 8 bases. The CDR3 is 14 amino acids. V lost 6 bases, J lost 7 bases, and 5 bases stayed unmatched. CDR1 and CDR2 from the germline V gene are SNHLY and FYNNEI. In DNA form, the CDR3 reads TGTGCCAGCAGAGGACAGGGTCTGAATTCACCCCTCCACTTT. This encodes CASRGQGLNSPLHF.

The chain links TRBV27 to TRBJ2-1; 8 nucleotides agree with TRBD2. The CDR3 sequence is 17 residues long. Germline V lookup: CDR1 MNHEY, CDR2 SMNVEV (reference sequence). V gave up 5 bases and J gave up 2 bases; unmatched junction bases: 11. The CDR3 protein is CASSARWTSQAYNEQFF. Here the CDR3 DNA reads TGTGCCAGCAGTGCACGATGGACTAGCCAAGCCTACAATGAGCAGTTCTTC.

The chain links TRBV13 to TRBJ2-7; 10 positions agree with TRBD1. Trimming removed 1 base from V and 5 bases from J; junction bases left unmatched: 5. The CDR3 loop spans 15 amino acids. Germline loops: CDR1 PRHDT, CDR2 FYEKMQ (reference sequence). The CDR3: CASSLAPDRGHEQYF. The DNA of the CDR3 is TGTGCCAGCAGCTTAGCTCCTGACAGGGGGCACGAGCAGTACTTC. The full variable domain, completed using reference TRBV13 and TRBJ2-7, is AAGVIQSPRHLIKEKRETATLKCYPIPRHDTVYWYQQGPGQDPQFLISFYEKMQSDKGSIPDRFSAQQFSDYHSELNMSSLELGDSALYFCASSLAPDRGHEQYFGPGTRLTVT.

A single count supports this clone. V usage is TRBV5-1 and J usage is TRBJ1-5; D might be TRBD1 (5 bases). V lost 0 bases to trimming and J lost 5 bases, with 12 bases between them. CDR1 SGHRS and CDR2 YFSETQ come from the germline V gene. CDR3 length: 15 amino acids. CDR3 region: CASSLDVGPDQPQHF. CDR3 nucleotide sequence: TGCGCCAGCAGCTTGGATGTGGGGCCGGATCAGCCCCAGCATTTT.

The chain links TRBV28 to TRBJ2-1; 8 positions agree with TRBD2. V lost 6 bases, J lost 7 bases, and 8 bases stayed unmatched. CDR1 and CDR2 from the germline V gene are MDHEN and SYDVKM. This CDR3 has 14 residues. CDR3 nucleotide sequence: TGTGCCAGCAGCACGGGGGGGCGGTGGAATGAGCAGTTCTTC. Amino acid sequence: CASSTGGRWNEQFF.

The chain is built from TRBV28 and TRBJ1-3; D ambiguous. The CDR3 totals 15 residues. The V end was cut by 3 bases, the J end by 3 bases, with 12 bases between. Per germline, CDR1 MDHEN and CDR2 SYDVKM. CDR3 nucleotides: TGTGCCAGCAGTTTGAGCGGTCTAGATGGAAACACCATATATTTT. Its translation: CASSLSGLDGNTIYF. The full variable domain, rest sourced from reference TRBV28 and TRBJ1-3, is DVKVTQSSRYLVKRTGEKVFLECVQDMDHENMFWYRQDPGLGLRLIYFSYDVKMKEKGDIPEGYSVSREKKERFSLILESASTNQTSMYLCASSLSGLDGNTIYFGEGSWLTVV.

This clone was observed once. V and J are TRBV10-2 and TRBJ1-4; no clear D. The CDR3 totals 14 residues. CDR1 and CDR2 (germline): WSHSY, SAAADI. Trimming shortened V by 2 bases and J by 2 bases, and 6 bases separated the two germline ends. CDR3: CASSETGTNEKLFF. The CDR3 region has the DNA TGCGCCAGCAGTGAGACGGGGACTAATGAAAAACTGTTTTTT.

The chain links TRBV5-6 to TRBJ1-2, with D perhaps TRBD1 (6 bases). This CDR3 comprises 14 residues. V was cut by 1 base and J by 4 bases, with 11 bases left in between. Germline CDR1 and CDR2: SGHDT and YYEEEE. This chain's CDR3 is CASSLSGQIYGYTF. CDR3 bases: TGTGCCAGCAGCTTGAGTGGACAGATCTATGGCTACACCTTC. Full variable domain (outside the CDR3, taken from reference TRBV5-6 and TRBJ1-2): DAGVTQSPTHLIKTRGQQVTLRCSPKSGHDTVSWYQQALGQGPQFIFQYYEEEERQRGNFPDRFSGHQFPNYSSELNVNALLLGDSALYLCASSLSGQIYGYTFGSGTRLTVV.

The V gene is TRBV5-1, the J gene TRBJ1-3; D is ambiguous. Germline CDR1 SGHRS, CDR2 YFSETQ. This CDR3 contains 15 residues. The germline V and J ends were trimmed by 2 bases and 0 bases, with 9 bases remaining between them. CDR3 DNA: TGCGCCAGCAGCTTTAGCGAGAGCTCTGGAAACACCATATATTTT. Protein sequence: CASSFSESSGNTIYF.

The chain links TRBV29-1 to TRBJ2-7; unclear D gene. Germline V gene lookup returns CDR1 SQVTM and CDR2 ANQGSEA. The CDR3 has 12 residues. V gave up 5 bases and J gave up 0 bases, with 8 bases separating them. The CDR3 here is CSVLLSSYEQYF. CDR3 coding DNA: TGCAGCGTTCTATTATCCTCCTACGAGCAGTACTTC.

This clone occurred many times. This specimen includes other DNA sequences encoding the same CDR3. The chain carries TRBV6-1 and TRBJ2-7; 8 bases line up with TRBD2. V was pared by 3 bases and J by 2 bases, with 3 bases of the junction left unmatched. The length of the CDR3 is 14 residues. The germline V gene has CDR1 MNHNS and CDR2 SASEGT. As DNA, the CDR3 is TGTGCCAGCAGTGACGCGGGGGGCCCCTACGAGCAGTACTTC. This translates into CASSDAGGPYEQYF.

The chain links TRBV7-2 to TRBJ2-3; 9 positions agree with TRBD2. Germline assignment: CDR1 SGHTA and CDR2 FQGNSA. V lost 1 base to trimming and J lost 8 bases; unmatched junction nucleotides: 16. The CDR3 is made up of 18 amino acids. Here the CDR3 reads CASSLVGFAGGPSVTQYF. In DNA, the CDR3 is TGTGCCAGCAGCTTAGTTGGTTTCGCGGGGGGGCCTTCGGTTACGCAGTATTTT.

The gene calls are TRBV4-2 and TRBJ1-1; no definite D call. The CDR3 totals 16 residues. Germline CDR1 is LGHNA and CDR2 is YNFKEQ. Trimming left V 1 base short and J 1 base short, with 13 bases between. The CDR3 DNA is TGTGCCAGCAGCCAAGCCCCGGGTGAGGGGAACACTGAAGCTTTCTTT. It encodes CASSQAPGEGNTEAFF.

The chain is built from TRBV7-6 and TRBJ2-7; D is perhaps TRBD2 (7 bases). CDR3 length: 15 residues. The V gene's germline CDR1 is SGHVS and CDR2 FNYEAQ. Trimming stripped 5 bases from V and 0 bases from J, with 14 bases between. CDR3 residues: CASSPTRGRSYEQYF. CDR3 bases: TGTGCCAGCAGCCCAACGCGGGGGCGCTCCTACGAGCAGTACTTC.

The chain has TRBV7-6 and TRBJ2-1, with D maybe TRBD1 (5 bases). This CDR3 has 19 amino acids. V was trimmed by 0 bases and J by 0 bases, leaving 18 bases between them. CDR1 is SGHVS, CDR2 FNYEAQ, per germline. CDR3 protein: CASSLAIRGPLSSYNEQFF. The CDR3 bases are TGTGCCAGCAGCTTAGCGATAAGGGGTCCTTTGAGCTCCTACAATGAGCAGTTCTTC.

The chain joins TRBV10-3 to TRBJ2-5; D possibly corresponds to TRBD2 (7 bases). Germline loops: CDR1 ENHRY, CDR2 SYGVKD. CDR3 size: 13 residues. V was pared by 3 bases and J by 4 bases, with 9 bases between. CDR3 nucleotides: TGTGCCATCAGTGAAGGGGGGGGAGAGACCCAGTACTTC. Translating it yields CAISEGGGETQYF.

The J gene is TRBJ1-2, the V gene TRBV11-3, with 9 nucleotides matching TRBD1. Trimming cost V 4 bases and J 6 bases; bases outside gene matches: 12. The CDR3 runs 16 residues. The germline CDR1 and CDR2 sequences are SGHNT and YENEEA. CDR3 coding DNA: TGTGCCAGCAGCTCGGGGACAGGGCTCCCGAGAAATGGCTACACCTTC. It specifies CASSSGTGLPRNGYTF.

The CDR3 nucleotides read TGTGCCACCAGCAGAGGCCGGTGGGGAGGATACGAGCAGTACTTC. It translates to CATSRGRWGGYEQYF. The chain uses TRBV15 and TRBJ2-7; possible D gene TRBD2, 6 bases. In germline, CDR1 is LNHNV, CDR2 YYDKDF (reference sequence). V was pared by 1 base and J by 4 bases, with 14 bases between. The CDR3 loop spans 15 amino acids.

The chain joins TRBV2 to TRBJ1-1; 7 bases are shared with TRBD1. The CDR3 covers 14 residues. The germline V gene encodes CDR1 SNHLY and CDR2 FYNNEI. Trimming took 4 bases from V and 1 from J; bases not matched to a gene: 3. The CDR3 region is CASSVRTGNTEAFF. The CDR3 DNA reads as TGTGCCAGCAGTGTCCGGACAGGGAACACTGAAGCTTTCTTT. The entire variable domain, with the rest obtained from reference TRBV2 and TRBJ1-1, is as follows: EPEVTQTPSHQVTQMGQEVILRCVPISNHLYFYWYRQILGQKVEFLVSFYNNEISEKSEIFDDQFSVERPDGSNFTLKIRSTKLEDSAMYFCASSVRTGNTEAFFGQGTRLTVV.